This T cell receptor beta chain was sequenced for a study of T-cell reconstitution after alpha-beta-depleted transplantation in children. In this sample, this clonotype turned up many times. Preparing the TCRbeta library involved the use of unique molecular identifiers. TCRdb used MiXCR to reprocess the PCR reads, holding one entry per CDR3 protein. The top ten hold about 2.6% of the sample, which has approximately 230,000 distinct CDR3 sequences, about 25% seen once. Trimming shortened V by 6 bases and J by 3 bases, and 12 bases separated the two germline ends. The length of the CDR3 is 13 residues. Germline CDR1 reads SGHTA; CDR2 reads FQGNSA.

This chain uses TRBV7-2 with TRBJ2-7, with D perhaps matching TRBD1 (6 bases). This specimen was PBMCs, taken before TCRalphabeta/CD19-depleted stem cell transplant. This TCR was recovered from a girl aged 2 to 10 with Fanconi anemia, due to receive a stem cell transplant. CDR3 nucleotides: TGTGCCAGCAGATCCGACAGGAACTACGAGCAGTACTTC. It codes for CASRSDRNYEQYF. Full variable domain (outside the CDR3, taken from reference TRBV7-2 and TRBJ2-7): GAGVSQSPSNKVTEKGKDVELRCDPISGHTALYWYRQSLGQGLEFLIYFQGNSAPDKSGLPSDRFSAERTGGSVSTLTIQRTQQEDSAVYLCASRSDRNYEQYFGPGTRLTVT.